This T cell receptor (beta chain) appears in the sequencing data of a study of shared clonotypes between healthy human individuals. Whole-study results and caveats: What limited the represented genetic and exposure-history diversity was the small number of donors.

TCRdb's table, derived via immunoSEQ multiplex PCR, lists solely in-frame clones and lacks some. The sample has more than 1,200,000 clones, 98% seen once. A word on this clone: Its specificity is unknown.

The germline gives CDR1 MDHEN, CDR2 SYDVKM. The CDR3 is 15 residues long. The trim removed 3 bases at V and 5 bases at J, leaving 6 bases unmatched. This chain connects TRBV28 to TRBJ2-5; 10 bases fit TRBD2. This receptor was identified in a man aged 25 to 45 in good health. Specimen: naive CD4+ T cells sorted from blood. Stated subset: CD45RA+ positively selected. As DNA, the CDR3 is TGTGCCAGCAGTTTCGGGACTAGCGCTGGGGAGACCCAGTACTTC. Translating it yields CASSFGTSAGETQYF.